One sample yielded the 16 T cell receptor beta chains listed below, sequenced in a study of beta chain features in type 1 diabetes. Study findings and constraints: Shorter TCRB CDR3s, moderately but significantly so, were found in Type 1 diabetes patients in all four CD4+ subsets.

The whole isolated RNA underwent reverse transcription, so sequencing captured expressed TCRB transcripts. Sequencing was performed with immunoSEQ multiplex PCR; in TCRdb, only in-frame clones are kept and a portion is missing. This sample has around 360,000 clones, with about 12% found just once. Which antigens these TCRs recognize remains unknown. The sequenced sample consisted of naive CD4+ T cells from blood. All receptors derive from a woman aged 18-35 years with type 1 diabetes.

This clone was detected a few times. The rearrangement uses TRBV5-1 and TRBJ1-2; 7 positions agree with TRBD1. The length of the CDR3 is 14 residues. The V gene end was trimmed by 2 bases and the J gene end by 6 bases; junction bases not matched to a gene: 7. Germline V CDR1 and CDR2: SGHRS, YFSETQ. The CDR3 DNA reads TGCGCCAGCAGCTTACAACAGGGGACCGATGGCTACACCTTC. Encoded protein: CASSLQQGTDGYTF.

A few counts support this clone. V is TRBV14 and J is TRBJ2-7; D is perhaps TRBD1 (5 bases). V was shortened by 3 bases and J by 6 bases, with 9 bases between the two germline ends. The germline V gene encodes CDR1 SGHDN and CDR2 FVKESK. This CDR3 has 12 residues. The CDR3 here is CASSHAGFEQYF. The CDR3 nucleotides read TGTGCCAGCAGCCACGCAGGGTTCGAGCAGTACTTC.

The gene calls are TRBV30 and TRBJ1-2; D is uncertain. CDR3 length: 14 residues. Germline assignment: CDR1 GTSNPN and CDR2 SVGIG (reference sequence). V shed 2 bases and J shed 4 bases, with 14 bases lying between them. The CDR3: CAWSPDLAFYGYTF. For the CDR3, the DNA is TGTGCCTGGAGTCCGGACCTAGCTTTCTATGGCTACACCTTC.

The chain uses TRBV2 and TRBJ2-1, with D perhaps matching TRBD2 (5 bases). The V gene's germline CDR1 is SNHLY and CDR2 FYNNEI. V lost 7 bases and J 0 bases, leaving 10 bases between the germline ends. The CDR3 contains 14 residues. The CDR3 loop reads CASKEASSYNEQFF. The CDR3 DNA reads TGTGCCAGCAAGGAGGCGAGCTCCTACAATGAGCAGTTCTTC.

There are a few counts of this clone. The genes are TRBV6-5 and TRBJ2-5; the D gene is possibly TRBD2 (6 bases). This CDR3 region has 14 residues. Germline CDR1 and CDR2: MNHEY and SVGAGI. The V end was cut by 6 bases, the J end by 4 bases, with 15 bases between. The DNA for the CDR3 is TGTGCCAGCAGAAGACTAGGAGGCCCAGAGACCCAGTACTTC. It is translated as CASRRLGGPETQYF.

A remark on this clone: The same CDR3 also results from other DNA sequences found in this sample. This rearrangement joins TRBV5-1 to TRBJ2-5; D unclear. CDR3 length equals 13 residues. Germline V gives CDR1 SGHRS, CDR2 YFSETQ. V dropped 5 bases and J dropped 0 bases, with 8 bases sitting between them. The CDR3 DNA reads TGCGCCAGCAGTTTGCTCTACCAAGAGACCCAGTACTTC. Translating gives CASSLLYQETQYF.

The chain employs TRBV27 and TRBJ2-2; D is possibly TRBD2 (6 bases). The CDR3 has 16 residues. V was clipped by 2 bases and J by 1 base, with 11 bases between them. Germline loops: CDR1 MNHEY, CDR2 SMNVEV (reference sequence). In DNA form, the CDR3 reads TGTGCCAGCAGTTTAAACGGAGGGGTGAACACCGGGGAGCTGTTTTTT. Residues: CASSLNGGVNTGELFF.

This clone was picked up a small number of times. The gene calls are TRBV5-1 and TRBJ1-4; D may be TRBD1 (5 bases). Germline-derived CDR1 and CDR2 are SGHRS and YFSETQ. Trimming took 4 bases from V and 8 from J, leaving 18 bases between them. CDR3 length: 15 residues. The CDR3 nucleotides read TGCGCCAGCAGCCCTGGCGGCAGGGTTTGGGAAAAACTGTTTTTT. Amino acids: CASSPGGRVWEKLFF. Full variable domain (remainder filled in from reference TRBV5-1 and TRBJ1-4): KAGVTQTPRYLIKTRGQQVTLSCSPISGHRSVSWYQQTPGQGLQFLFEYFSETQRNKGNFPGRFSGRQFSNSRSEMNVSTLELGDSALYLCASSPGGRVWEKLFFGSGTQLSVL.

The chain combines TRBV7-2 with TRBJ2-1; perhaps TRBD1 as D (6 bases). The germline V gene has CDR1 SGHTA and CDR2 FQGNSA. The CDR3 consists of 15 residues. V was shortened by 5 bases and J by 3 bases, with 14 bases between the two germline ends. Here the CDR3 DNA reads TGTGCCAGCAGCCCGGACAGCGGATTCTACAATGAGCAGTTCTTC. Its translation is CASSPDSGFYNEQFF.

The rearrangement uses TRBV19 and TRBJ1-5; no clear D. Germline CDR1 and CDR2: LNHDA and SQIVND (reference sequence). The CDR3 length is 12 residues. The germline V and J ends were trimmed by 5 bases and 5 bases, with 7 bases remaining between them. In DNA, the CDR3 is TGTGCCAGTAGTCTGCGTGATCAGCCCCAGCATTTT. It codes for CASSLRDQPQHF. Using reference TRBV19 and TRBJ1-5 for the parts outside the CDR3, the full variable domain is DGGITQSPKYLFRKEGQNVTLSCEQNLNHDAMYWYRQDPGQGLRLIYYSQIVNDFQKGDIAEGYSVSREKKESFPLTVTSAQKNPTAFYLCASSLRDQPQHFGDGTRLSIL.

The V gene is TRBV28, the J gene TRBJ2-1, with D possibly being TRBD2 (6 bases). This CDR3 spans 11 amino acids. Trimming removed 11 bases from V and 5 bases from J, with 10 bases in between. Germline assignment: CDR1 MDHEN and CDR2 SYDVKM. This chain's CDR3 is CAGRGDNEQFF. Here the CDR3 DNA reads TGTGCCGGGCGGGGAGACAATGAGCAGTTCTTC.

This clone was detected a few times. The chain is built from TRBV6-4 and TRBJ1-2, with unresolved D. CDR1 is MRHNA, CDR2 SNTAGT, per germline. This CDR3 region has 13 residues. The V end lost 6 bases, the J end lost 5 bases, and 13 bases lay between the germline ends. CDR3 in DNA: TGTGCCAGCAGGACATCTAGGAGGTATGGCTACACCTTC. This sequence encodes CASRTSRRYGYTF.

In its sample, this clone was seen a few times. This chain uses TRBV29-1 with TRBJ2-5; D is perhaps TRBD2 (5 bases). Trimming shortened V by 6 bases and J by 4 bases, and 15 bases separated the two germline ends. The CDR3 is 13 amino acids. Germline values: CDR1 SQVTM, CDR2 ANQGSEA. The CDR3 protein is CSVPAAGGETQYF. Written as DNA, the CDR3 is TGCAGCGTCCCAGCGGCCGGTGGAGAGACCCAGTACTTC.

The chain employs TRBV9 and TRBJ2-3, with 12 bases matching TRBD2. The CDR3 consists of 17 residues. Germline lookup yields CDR1 SGDLS and CDR2 YYNGEE. V was pared by 0 bases and J by 1 base, with 3 bases of the junction left unmatched. The CDR3 region has the DNA TGTGCCAGCAGCGTAGGACTAGCGGGAGCCGGCACAGATACGCAGTATTTT. Residues: CASSVGLAGAGTDTQYF.

This clone was seen only a few times. The rearrangement uses TRBV4-3 and TRBJ2-3; a possible D gene is TRBD2 (6 bases). Germline CDR1 reads LGHNA; CDR2 reads YSLEER. This CDR3 is 14 amino acids long. Trimming took 1 base from V and 2 from J, leaving 7 bases between them. The CDR3 loop is CASSQGGVTDTQYF. The CDR3 DNA sequence: TGCGCCAGCAGCCAAGGGGGGGTCACAGATACGCAGTATTTT.

This chain links TRBV4-3 with TRBJ1-5; 8 nucleotides align to TRBD1. Germline-derived CDR1 and CDR2 are LGHNA and YSLEER. The V segment lost 0 bases and the J segment 7 bases; nucleotides outside the gene matches: 5. This CDR3 comprises 15 residues. CDR3 bases: TGCGCCAGCAGCCAAGAGGACAGGGTAAGACAGCCCCAGCATTTT. Translated, it gives CASSQEDRVRQPQHF.